One and the same sample provided the 15 T cell receptor beta chains below, sequenced in a study of blood T cell repertoires in COVID-19. Clones were read by immunoSEQ multiplex PCR, and TCRdb kept only the in-frame ones, dropping some. Of about 150,000 clones listed, about nine tenths are singletons. Sequenced: PBMCs or T cells enriched from blood (not recorded which). These receptors originate from a woman aged 40-49 years who had been exposed to COVID-19.

This chain joins TRBV7-9 and TRBJ2-3; 9 bases fit TRBD2. The CDR3 spans 15 residues. Germline loops: CDR1 SEHNR, CDR2 FQNEAQ (reference sequence). V lost 4 bases to trimming and J lost 6 bases; unmatched junction nucleotides: 8. CDR3 region: CASSYGAAGGDTQYF. In DNA, the CDR3 is TGTGCCAGCAGCTACGGTGCTGCGGGAGGGGATACGCAGTATTTT.

This sequence joins TRBV14 and TRBJ1-6; D perhaps matches TRBD1 (5 bases). V was cut by 1 base and J by 7 bases, with 11 bases left in between. The germline V gene encodes CDR1 SGHDN and CDR2 FVKESK. The CDR3 has 15 residues. The CDR3 nucleotides read TGTGCCAGCAGCCAAGCGTTCGGGGGAAATTCACCCCTCCACTTT. Its translation: CASSQAFGGNSPLHF.

This clone occurred once. This rearrangement joins TRBV7-9 to TRBJ1-1; maybe TRBD1 (6 bases). The CDR3 loop spans 13 amino acids. V shed 6 bases and J shed 5 bases, with 13 bases lying between them. The germline CDR1 and CDR2 sequences are SEHNR and FQNEAQ (reference sequence). As DNA, the CDR3 is TGTGCCAGCAGTAGCAGGGGCGGGACTGAAGCTTTCTTT. Its protein is CASSSRGGTEAFF.

The chain uses TRBV11-2 and TRBJ2-7; 7 bases map to TRBD1. Trimming removed 5 bases from V and 0 bases from J; junction bases left unmatched: 7. The CDR3 totals 15 residues. CDR1 is SGHAT and CDR2 is FQNNGV in the germline V gene. DNA of the CDR3: TGTGCCAGCAGCATAGGACAGGCTAGCTCCTACGAGCAGTACTTC. Translated: CASSIGQASSYEQYF.

The J gene is TRBJ2-7, the V gene TRBV6-5, with D perhaps matching TRBD1 (6 bases). Germline values: CDR1 MNHEY, CDR2 SVGAGI. Between the trimmed V and J ends, which lost 5 bases and 5 bases, there was a span of 16 bases. The CDR3 runs 14 residues. CDR3 bases: TGTGCCAGCAGTCCGGGACATTGGTCCAACGAGCAGTACTTC. This encodes CASSPGHWSNEQYF.

The V gene is TRBV27, the J gene TRBJ1-3; no clear D. The length of the CDR3 is 14 residues. CDR1 and CDR2 (germline): MNHEY, SMNVEV (reference sequence). V lost 3 bases and J 3 bases, leaving 9 bases between the germline ends. CDR3 region: CASSLRVGGNTIYF. Here the CDR3 DNA reads TGTGCCAGCAGTTTGAGGGTGGGTGGAAACACCATATATTTT.

This clone was seen only once. The gene calls are TRBV7-2 and TRBJ2-7, with D possibly TRBD2 on 6 matching bases. The CDR3 is 15 residues long. CDR1 SGHTA and CDR2 FQGNSA come from the germline V gene. The V end was cut by 4 bases, the J end by 3 bases, with 16 bases between. The CDR3 nucleotides read TGTGCCAGCAGCTCCGGTCGGGGGAATATCTACGAGCAGTACTTC. Translation: CASSSGRGNIYEQYF. Looking up the rest from reference TRBV7-2 and TRBJ2-7 gives the full variable domain: GAGVSQSPSNKVTEKGKDVELRCDPISGHTALYWYRQSLGQGLEFLIYFQGNSAPDKSGLPSDRFSAERTGGSVSTLTIQRTQQEDSAVYLCASSSGRGNIYEQYFGPGTRLTVT.

The chain couples TRBV6-1 to TRBJ1-2; D may be TRBD1 (6 bases). From germline, CDR1 is MNHNS and CDR2 SASEGT. Trimming removed 2 bases from V and 7 bases from J, with 11 bases in between. The CDR3 has 13 residues. The CDR3 here is CASSETGILGYTF. CDR3 coding DNA: TGTGCCAGCAGTGAAACAGGGATCCTTGGCTACACCTTC.

This clone was seen more than once but under ten times. CDR3 sequence (DNA): TGCGCCAGCAGCCAAGCTGACAGGGGAGCCCCCAAGCAAGAGACCCAGTACTTC. It is translated as CASSQADRGAPKQETQYF. The chain has TRBV4-1 and TRBJ2-5, with TRBD1 matching 8 bases. CDR3 length: 18 residues. The V and J ends lost 1 base and 2 bases, in that order; junction bases with no gene match: 12. Germline CDR1 is MGHRA and CDR2 is YSYEKL.

V is TRBV28 and J is TRBJ2-7; D is ambiguous. Trimming cost V 6 bases and J 2 bases, with 11 bases left between them. This CDR3 is built from 13 residues. Germline V CDR1 and CDR2: MDHEN, SYDVKM. The CDR3 loop reads CASSATPTYEQYF. Here the CDR3 DNA reads TGTGCCAGCAGCGCGACTCCTACCTACGAGCAGTACTTC.

V is TRBV7-9 and J is TRBJ1-3, with D maybe TRBD1 (6 bases). CDR1 and CDR2 from the germline V gene are SEHNR and FQNEAQ (reference sequence). Trimming took 4 bases from V and 9 from J, leaving 13 bases between them. The CDR3 sequence is 13 residues long. CDR3 residues: CASSSTGGSTIYF. The CDR3 DNA reads TGTGCCAGCAGCTCGACAGGTGGGAGCACCATATATTTT.

The J gene is TRBJ1-1, the V gene TRBV14; 8 nucleotides line up with TRBD1. V gave up 1 base and J gave up 4 bases; unmatched junction bases: 8. Germline lookup yields CDR1 SGHDN and CDR2 FVKESK. The length of the CDR3 is 16 residues. For the CDR3, the DNA is TGTGCCAGCAGCCAAGTCACAGGACAGGGTAGCACTGAAGCTTTCTTT. It codes for CASSQVTGQGSTEAFF.

The chain uses TRBV19 and TRBJ1-5; 9 bases are a match to TRBD1. The CDR3 extends over 17 amino acids. The V gene end was trimmed by 5 bases and the J gene end by 0 bases; junction bases not matched to a gene: 8. Germline CDR1 reads LNHDA; CDR2 reads SQIVND (reference sequence). The CDR3 protein is CASSLSRDRDSNQPQHF. CDR3 bases: TGTGCCAGTAGTCTCTCCCGGGACAGGGATAGCAATCAGCCCCAGCATTTT.

The V and J genes are TRBV10-3 and TRBJ1-1, with TRBD1 identical over 9 bases. With 4 bases clipped from V and 4 bases from J, the junction kept 1 base outside the gene matches. The CDR3 length is 13 residues. Germline CDR1 ENHRY, CDR2 SYGVKD. This CDR3 is CAISGDRATEAFF. CDR3 in DNA: TGTGCCATCAGTGGGGACAGGGCCACTGAAGCTTTCTTT.

DNA of the CDR3: TGTGCCAGCAGCTTAGCAGCGGCGACGGAGACCCAGTACTTC. Translation: CASSLAAATETQYF. The chain links TRBV11-2 to TRBJ2-5, with TRBD2 as a possible D gene (5 bases). V was trimmed by 1 base and J by 5 bases, leaving 11 bases between them. CDR1 and CDR2 from the germline V gene are SGHAT and FQNNGV. The CDR3 consists of 14 residues.